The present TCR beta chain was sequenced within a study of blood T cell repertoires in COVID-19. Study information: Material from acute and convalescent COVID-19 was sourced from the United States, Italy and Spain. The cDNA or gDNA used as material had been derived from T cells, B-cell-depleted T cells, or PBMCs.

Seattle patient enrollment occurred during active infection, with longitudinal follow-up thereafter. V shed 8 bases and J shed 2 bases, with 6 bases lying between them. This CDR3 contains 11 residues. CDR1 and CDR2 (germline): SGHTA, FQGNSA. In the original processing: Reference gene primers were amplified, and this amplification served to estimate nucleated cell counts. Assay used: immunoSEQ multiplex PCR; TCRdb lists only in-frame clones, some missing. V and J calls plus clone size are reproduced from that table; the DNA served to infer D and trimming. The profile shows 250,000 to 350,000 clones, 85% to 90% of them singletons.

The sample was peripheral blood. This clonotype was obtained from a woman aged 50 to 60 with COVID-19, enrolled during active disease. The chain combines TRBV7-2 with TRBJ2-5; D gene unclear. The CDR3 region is CASVEQETQYF. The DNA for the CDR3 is TGTGCCAGCGTAGAGCAAGAGACCCAGTACTTC.